The 2 T cell receptor beta chains given below trace back to one sample, sequenced in a study of radiation and T cells in renal cell carcinoma. Sequencing was performed with immunoSEQ multiplex PCR; in TCRdb, only in-frame clones are kept and a portion is missing. The sample records 60,000 to 75,000 clones, 70% to 80% being singletons. Time point described: blood 4 weeks post-SBRT, at nephrectomy. Treatment: 15 Gy SBRT to primary tumor, nephrectomy 4 weeks later. Material: blood, obtained from a patient whose treatment included radiotherapy and nephrectomy. The receptor source for this set is a man in his fifties or sixties with renal cell carcinoma.

J is TRBJ2-1 and V is TRBV14; the D gene could be TRBD1 or TRBD2 (5 bases each). Germline V gene sequence: CDR1 SGHDN, CDR2 FVKESK. This CDR3 region has 13 residues. The V and J ends lost 4 bases and 7 bases respectively, with 11 bases between them. Written as DNA, the CDR3 is TGTGCCAGCAGCCGGGGGAAGGTAAATGAGCAGTTCTTC. Amino acid sequence: CASSRGKVNEQFF.

V usage is TRBV30 and J usage is TRBJ2-7, with 13 bases lining up with TRBD2. The length of the CDR3 is 13 residues. CDR1 is GTSNPN and CDR2 is SVGIG in the germline V gene (reference sequence). J was trimmed by 5 bases and V by 3 bases; bases with no gene match: 1. CDR3 sequence (DNA): TGTGCCTGGAGCGGACTAGCGGGAGACGAGCAGTACGTC. Translation gives CAWSGLAGDEQYV.